The entry below describes one T cell receptor beta chain. Its antigen remains unknown. TCRdb's copy holds only in-frame clones and misses some; the assay was immunoSEQ multiplex PCR. The data hold 250,000 or so clones, with roughly 87% observed a single time. This sample stems from a study of cytomegalovirus exposure and HLA in healthy donors. The V segment lost 3 bases and the J segment 3 bases; nucleotides outside the gene matches: 5. The V gene's germline CDR1 is MNHNS and CDR2 SASEGT. The CDR3 is made up of 15 amino acids. Study outcomes and limitations: Most TCRs appeared rarely, but some public TCRs recurred in many donors.

This TCR was recovered from a man younger than 30 in good health and CMV-seropositive. Sequenced: PBMCs. The chain employs TRBV6-1 and TRBJ1-5; 7 nucleotides align to TRBD1. The CDR3 is CASSEARGYNQPQHF. Here the CDR3 DNA reads TGTGCCAGCAGTGAGGCCAGGGGGTACAATCAGCCCCAGCATTTT.